This entry describes one TCR beta chain. Its matching antigen is unknown. Unique molecular identifiers tagged the TCR beta cDNA libraries. Using its own MiXCR run on the PCR reads, TCRdb lists one record per CDR3 protein. The sample has about 400,000 distinct CDR3 sequences; about a third are singletons. This sample stems from a study of post-analysis software for immune sequencing data. In the study overall: Included courses were relapsing-remitting and secondary progressive multiple sclerosis; progressive-relapsing multiple sclerosis was also included.

V lost 6 bases, J lost 0 bases, and 14 bases lay in between. The CDR3 contains 16 residues. Findings of the study overall: By F measure, strong co-clustering occurred among samples prepared in the same batch. A significant reduction in normalized Chao1 diversity was observed in multiple sclerosis patients versus controls. In patients, TRBV5-6, TRBV5-1 and TRBV20-1 belonged to several TRBV segments found more frequently than in controls.

Sequenced: blood. The clonotype was recovered from a girl aged 10 to 17 with multiple sclerosis. The gene calls are TRBV12-3 or TRBV12-4 and TRBJ2-2, with D perhaps given as TRBD1 or TRBD2 (5 bases each). The CDR3 DNA is TGTGCCAGCAGGCCCCGGGGACCGTCGAACACCGGGGAGCTGTTTTTT. Translated: CASRPRGPSNTGELFF.